This T cell receptor beta chain was captured by sequencing in a study of cytomegalovirus exposure and HLA in healthy donors. Whole-study context: An earlier analysis identified approximately 120 million unique TCR beta sequences in about 200 million T cells. Samples from HLA-typed donors yielded about 80 million unique TCRs in an early data release. Overall study findings and caveats: TCR association rates varied by HLA locus in a later analysis, with DRB1 highest and HLA-C lowest. The CMV antigen specificity of three CMV-associated chains was confirmed through in vitro analysis.

With respect to this clone: Its antigen remains unidentified.

The study ran its PCR with 60 Vbeta and 13 Jbeta primers. This table comes from immunoSEQ multiplex PCR, and its TCRdb copy is limited to in-frame clones, with some not included. Of roughly 90,000 clones in the sample, 85% to 90% were seen once. V was shortened by 4 bases and J by 7 bases, with 20 bases between the two germline ends. Germline CDR1 reads SGHRS; CDR2 reads YFSETQ. This CDR3 comprises 16 residues. The rearrangement links TRBV5-1 to TRBJ2-2; no definite D call. Sequencing was done on a sample of PBMCs. This clonotype was sampled from a man aged 18-30 years in good health and CMV-seronegative. In DNA, the CDR3 is TGCGCCAGCAGCCCGATGAGTCTCTCTGAGATCGGGGAGCTGTTTTTT. Residues: CASSPMSLSEIGELFF.